The TCR beta chain described here comes from a study of blood T cell repertoires in COVID-19. Across the study: Nucleic acid was either cDNA or gDNA, and it came from T cells, B-cell-depleted T cells, or PBMCs.

Sequencing used immunoSEQ multiplex PCR; TCRdb keeps in-frame clones, though not all of them. The sample contains some 270,000 clones, around nine tenths of which appear only once. This TCR was recovered from an older woman who had recovered from COVID-19. Sequenced material: PBMCs or T cells enriched from blood (not recorded which).

The CDR3 DNA follows: TGCGCCAGCAGCTTGGAGGGCGGGAACCGATTGGATACGCAGTATTTT. It yields the protein CASSLEGGNRLDTQYF. The rearrangement links TRBV5-1 to TRBJ2-3, with D perhaps TRBD2 (6 bases). CDR1 and CDR2 from the germline V gene are SGHRS and YFSETQ. V lost 0 bases and J lost 6, with 17 bases in between. The CDR3 consists of 16 residues.